Following are 3 T cell receptor beta chains from one sample sequenced in a study of glioma-infiltrating T cells. TCR alpha and beta CDR3 regions were amplified from RNA using iRepertoire nested multiplex PCR. Via MiXCR, TCRdb re-called the multiplex PCR reads, giving one row per CDR3 protein. Of some 100,000 distinct CDR3 sequences in the sample, 25% to 30% were seen once. The sample consisted of glioma tissue, nonneoplastic brain tissue, or PBMCs (not recorded which). Receptor source: a human donor with low-grade glioma or glioblastoma, undergoing nonglioma brain surgery, or in good health (not recorded which).

In this sample, this clonotype turned up a few times. The CDR3 DNA sequence: TGTGCCAGCAGCTTAGCAGGGACTCCCAGCGGGGACGGTCTAGATACGCAGTATTTT. Translation gives CASSLAGTPSGDGLDTQYF. V gene TRBV11-3 combines with J gene TRBJ2-3, with TRBD2 matching over 7 bases. Germline CDR1 is SGHNT and CDR2 is YENEEA. Trimming removed 1 base from V and 5 bases from J; junction bases left unmatched: 18. CDR3 length: 19 amino acids. Looking up the rest from reference TRBV11-3 and TRBJ2-3 gives the full variable domain: EAGVVQSPRYKIIEKKQPVAFWCNPISGHNTLYWYLQNLGQGPELLIRYENEEAVDDSQLPKDRFSAERLKGVDSTLKIQPAELGDSAVYLCASSLAGTPSGDGLDTQYFGPGTRLTVL.

This clonotype was recorded at least ten times. This chain links TRBV12-3 or TRBV12-4 with TRBJ1-3; D is ambiguous. CDR3 length: 14 amino acids. V was pared by 8 bases and J by 6 bases, with 17 bases between. CDR3 amino acids: CASRNLMLENTIYF. The DNA of the CDR3 is TGTGCCAGCCGAAACCTCATGCTCGAAAACACCATATATTTT.

Many counts were recorded for this clonotype. This chain links TRBV5-8 with TRBJ2-3, with a tentative D call TRBD1 (5 bases). The V end lost 3 bases, the J end lost 4 bases, and 12 bases lay between the germline ends. Germline V lookup: CDR1 SGHTS, CDR2 YDEGEE. There are 14 residues in the CDR3. The CDR3 loop reads CASSSGRWADTQYF. DNA of the CDR3: TGTGCCAGCAGCTCAGGGCGTTGGGCAGATACGCAGTATTTT.